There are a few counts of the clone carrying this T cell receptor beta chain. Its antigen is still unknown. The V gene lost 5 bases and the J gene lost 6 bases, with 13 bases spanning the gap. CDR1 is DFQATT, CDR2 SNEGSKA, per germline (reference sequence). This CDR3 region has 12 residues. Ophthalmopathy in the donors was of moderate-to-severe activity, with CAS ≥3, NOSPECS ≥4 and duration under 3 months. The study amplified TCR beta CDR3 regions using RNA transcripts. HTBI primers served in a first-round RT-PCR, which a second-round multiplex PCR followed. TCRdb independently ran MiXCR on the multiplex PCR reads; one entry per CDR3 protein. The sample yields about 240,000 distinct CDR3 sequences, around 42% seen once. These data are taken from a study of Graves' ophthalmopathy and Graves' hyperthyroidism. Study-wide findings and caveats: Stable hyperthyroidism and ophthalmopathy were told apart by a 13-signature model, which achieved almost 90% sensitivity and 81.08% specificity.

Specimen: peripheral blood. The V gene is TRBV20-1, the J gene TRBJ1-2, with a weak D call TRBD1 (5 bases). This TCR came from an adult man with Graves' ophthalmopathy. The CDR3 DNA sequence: TGCAGTGCTGAGGCCGCAGGGAATGGCTACACCTTC. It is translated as CSAEAAGNGYTF.